A single sample is the source of the 21 T cell receptor beta chains below, sequenced in a study of T cell responses to AZD1222 COVID-19 vaccine. Data came from immunoSEQ multiplex PCR; TCRdb stores just in-frame clones and leaves some out. The repertoire holds about 160,000 clones, with around 94% as singletons. Sequenced here: peripheral blood, sampled on day 0 of AZD1222 vaccination. The receptors stem from an adult in good health.

The chain recombines TRBV6-5 with TRBJ2-4; D may be TRBD1 or TRBD2 (5 bases each). CDR3 length: 13 residues. The germline V and J ends were trimmed by 6 bases and 3 bases, with 9 bases remaining between them. Germline loops: CDR1 MNHEY, CDR2 SVGAGI. For the CDR3, the DNA is TGTGCCAGCAGGGGGGTTAGCAAAAACATTCAGTACTTC. Residues: CASRGVSKNIQYF.

V gene TRBV7-9 combines with J gene TRBJ2-5; TRBD2 is a possible D gene (6 bases). V lost 3 bases to trimming and J lost 4 bases, with 12 bases between them. CDR1 is SEHNR, CDR2 FQNEAQ, per germline (reference sequence). The CDR3 length is 14 residues. CDR3 sequence (DNA): TGTGCCAGCAGCTTCGCGGGGATAGTAGAGACCCAGTACTTC. It codes for CASSFAGIVETQYF.

The chain combines TRBV28 with TRBJ1-1; 7 nucleotides agree with TRBD1. J lost 2 bases, V lost 7 bases, and 4 bases had no gene match. This CDR3 is 13 amino acids long. CDR1 and CDR2 (germline): MDHEN, SYDVKM. The CDR3 is CASIGTDNTEAFF. CDR3 DNA: TGTGCCAGCATTGGGACAGATAACACTGAAGCTTTCTTT.

V usage is TRBV4-1 and J usage is TRBJ2-4; 7 bases map to TRBD2. The CDR3 length is 14 residues. V lost 4 bases to trimming and J lost 3 bases; unmatched junction nucleotides: 3. Germline CDR1 is MGHRA and CDR2 is YSYEKL. The DNA of the CDR3 is TGCGCCAGCAGCCTAGCGGGTCTCAAAAACATTCAGTACTTC. This encodes CASSLAGLKNIQYF.

This chain joins TRBV28 and TRBJ1-4; 7 positions agree with TRBD1. The CDR3 covers 13 residues. Germline assignment: CDR1 MDHEN and CDR2 SYDVKM. Trimming cost V 7 bases and J 7 bases; bases outside gene matches: 6. This CDR3 reads CASKTGFGEKLFF. CDR3 sequence (DNA): TGTGCCAGCAAGACAGGGTTTGGTGAAAAACTGTTTTTT. The full variable domain, completed using reference TRBV28 and TRBJ1-4, is DVKVTQSSRYLVKRTGEKVFLECVQDMDHENMFWYRQDPGLGLRLIYFSYDVKMKEKGDIPEGYSVSREKKERFSLILESASTNQTSMYLCASKTGFGEKLFFGSGTQLSVL.

The V and J genes are TRBV27 and TRBJ1-2; 10 bases match TRBD1. The CDR3 is 14 amino acids. After removal of 4 bases from V and 7 bases from J, the junction contained 6 bases not matched to a gene. CDR1 is MNHEY, CDR2 SMNVEV, per germline (reference sequence). The CDR3: CASSSRQGASGYTF. The CDR3 region has the DNA TGTGCCAGCAGTTCCCGACAGGGGGCAAGTGGCTACACCTTC.

This sequence joins TRBV5-1 and TRBJ2-1; D not certain. The CDR3 has 13 residues. Looked up from germline, CDR1 is SGHRS and CDR2 is YFSETQ. Trimming stripped 2 bases from V and 6 bases from J, with 9 bases between. CDR3 sequence reads: CASSLPSSNEQFF. The DNA of the CDR3 is TGCGCCAGCAGCTTACCCTCTAGCAATGAGCAGTTCTTC.

V gene TRBV9 combines with J gene TRBJ1-4, with 7 nucleotides matching TRBD1. The germline V gene has CDR1 SGDLS and CDR2 YYNGEE. The trim removed 5 bases at V and 5 bases at J, leaving 9 bases unmatched. CDR3 size: 15 residues. In DNA form, the CDR3 reads TGTGCCAGCAGTATCTCCACGACAGGGAATGAAAAACTGTTTTTT. It yields the protein CASSISTTGNEKLFF. Full variable domain (remainder filled in from reference TRBV9 and TRBJ1-4): DSGVTQTPKHLITATGQRVTLRCSPRSGDLSVYWYQQSLDQGLQFLIQYYNGEERAKGNILERFSAQQFPDLHSELNLSSLELGDSALYFCASSISTTGNEKLFFGSGTQLSVL.

The V gene is TRBV5-1, the J gene TRBJ1-2; D uncertain. The CDR3 has 14 amino acids. CDR1 SGHRS and CDR2 YFSETQ come from the germline V gene. V lost 2 bases and J 4 bases, leaving 12 bases between the germline ends. The CDR3 nucleotides are TGCGCCAGCAGCTTCAGGCAGGAAGGCTATGGCTACACCTTC. Translated, it gives CASSFRQEGYGYTF.

The V and J genes are TRBV9 and TRBJ1-1; weak D call: TRBD1 (6 bases). Per the germline V gene, CDR1 is SGDLS and CDR2 is YYNGEE. Trimming took 3 bases from V and 4 from J, leaving 19 bases between them. CDR3 length: 16 residues. The CDR3 bases are TGTGCCAGCAGCGCCGGTACCGGGGGAGGGGGCACTGAAGCTTTCTTT. Encoded protein: CASSAGTGGGGTEAFF. Filled out from reference TRBV9 and TRBJ1-1, the complete variable domain reads DSGVTQTPKHLITATGQRVTLRCSPRSGDLSVYWYQQSLDQGLQFLIQYYNGEERAKGNILERFSAQQFPDLHSELNLSSLELGDSALYFCASSAGTGGGGTEAFFGQGTRLTVV.

The V gene is TRBV21-1, the J gene TRBJ2-2; the table assigns TRBD1, which was not confirmed against the DNA. TRBV21-1 is an annotated pseudogene. This CDR3 contains 17 residues. The CDR3 sequence is CASSHTGGTVNTGELFF. The DNA for the CDR3 is TGTGCCAGCAGCCACACAGGGGGGACAGTGAACACCGGGGAGCTGTTTTTT.

V usage is TRBV2 and J usage is TRBJ1-2, with D possibly matching TRBD1 (6 bases). The V and J ends lost 4 bases and 6 bases respectively, with 9 bases between them. The CDR3 sequence is 12 residues long. Germline CDR1 and CDR2: SNHLY and FYNNEI. The chain's CDR3 is CASSVAGDGYTF. In nucleotides, the CDR3 is TGTGCCAGCAGTGTGGCAGGGGATGGCTACACCTTC.

This clone was observed a few times. Here the CDR3 reads CASLLGGGRGNEQFF. CDR3 coding DNA: TGTGCCAGCCTCTTGGGCGGGGGGCGAGGCAATGAGCAGTTCTTC. The V gene is TRBV6-5, the J gene TRBJ2-1, with 8 nucleotides matching TRBD2. CDR3 length equals 15 residues. Unmatched junction bases numbered 12, after V lost 8 bases and J lost 6 bases. The germline CDR1 and CDR2 sequences are MNHEY and SVGAGI.

This clone was detected only once. The chain uses TRBV30 and TRBJ2-3, with D perhaps assigned TRBD1 or TRBD2 (5 bases each). The V and J ends lost 0 bases and 0 bases respectively, with 13 bases between them. The CDR3 extends over 16 amino acids. CDR1 is GTSNPN and CDR2 is SVGIG in the germline V gene (reference sequence). Written as DNA, the CDR3 is TGTGCCTGGAGTGTACGGGGCGGCTCTAGCACAGATACGCAGTATTTT. It encodes CAWSVRGGSSTDTQYF. The full variable domain, completed using reference TRBV30 and TRBJ2-3, is SQTIHQWPATLVQPVGSPLSLECTVEGTSNPNLYWYRQAAGRGLQLLFYSVGIGQISSEVPQNLSASRPQDRQFILSSKKLLLSDSGFYLCAWSVRGGSSTDTQYFGPGTRLTVL.

The chain has TRBV27 and TRBJ1-4; possibly TRBD1 for D (5 bases). The V end lost 4 bases, the J end lost 4 bases, and 16 bases lay between the germline ends. Germline values: CDR1 MNHEY, CDR2 SMNVEV (reference sequence). CDR3 length: 16 amino acids. In DNA, the CDR3 is TGTGCCAGCAGTTCCTCGTGGGGGGGAAATAATGAAAAACTGTTTTTT. It yields the protein CASSSSWGGNNEKLFF.

This clone was recorded only once. The gene calls are TRBV4-1 and TRBJ2-1, with D tentatively TRBD2 (5 bases). Germline V gene data show CDR1 as MGHRA and CDR2 as YSYEKL. V was clipped by 0 bases and J by 9 bases, with 12 bases between them. The CDR3 contains 14 residues. CDR3 coding DNA: TGCGCCAGCAGCCAAGAGACCCCAGGAGGTGAGCAGTTCTTC. Its translation: CASSQETPGGEQFF.

The gene calls are TRBV5-1 and TRBJ1-6, with TRBD1 as a possible D gene (6 bases). V was clipped by 4 bases and J by 0 bases, with 23 bases between them. The CDR3 totals 20 residues. Germline V CDR1 and CDR2: SGHRS, YFSETQ. The CDR3 DNA is TGCGCCAGCAGCCCATCCACCCTCGGACAGCACAGCTCCTATAATTCACCCCTCCACTTT. Translation: CASSPSTLGQHSSYNSPLHF.

The rearrangement joins TRBV29-1 to TRBJ2-1, with 7 positions matching TRBD1. The length of the CDR3 is 14 residues. Germline loops: CDR1 SQVTM, CDR2 ANQGSEA. The J segment lost 4 bases and the V segment lost 5 bases, leaving 8 bases of the junction unmatched. The CDR3 sequence: CSVIPGQRYNEQFF. The CDR3 DNA sequence: TGCAGCGTTATACCGGGACAGAGATACAATGAGCAGTTCTTC.

This CDR3 reads CASRLRSTDTQYF. DNA for the CDR3: TGTGCCTCCCGACTGAGATCCACAGATACGCAGTATTTT. This chain connects TRBV30 to TRBJ2-3; D remains unclear. The CDR3 has 13 residues. Looked up from germline, CDR1 is GTSNPN and CDR2 is SVGIG (reference sequence). V lost 7 bases to trimming and J lost 2 bases, with 13 bases between them. The entire variable domain, with the rest obtained from reference TRBV30 and TRBJ2-3, is as follows: SQTIHQWPATLVQPVGSPLSLECTVEGTSNPNLYWYRQAAGRGLQLLFYSVGIGQISSEVPQNLSASRPQDRQFILSSKKLLLSDSGFYLCASRLRSTDTQYFGPGTRLTVL.

The chain uses TRBV3-1 (or the pseudogene TRBV3-2) and TRBJ2-1, with 8 bases that match TRBD2. CDR3 length: 16 residues. With V trimmed by 7 bases and J by 9 bases, 17 bases remained unmatched. Per the germline V gene, CDR1 is LGHDT and CDR2 is YNNKEL (reference sequence). The CDR3 nucleotides read TGTGCCAGCAACGAAATGGCGGGGGGCCCGGGAGGTGAGCAGTTCTTC. Protein: CASNEMAGGPGGEQFF.

The chain joins TRBV6-5 to TRBJ1-1; 7 bases map to TRBD1. Germline CDR1 and CDR2: MNHEY and SVGAGI. The V segment lost 4 bases and the J segment 5 bases; nucleotides outside the gene matches: 4. The CDR3 sequence is 13 residues long. CDR3 residues: CASSLQGRTEAFF. The CDR3 DNA is TGTGCCAGCAGTTTACAGGGGAGGACTGAAGCTTTCTTT.